A single sample gave rise to the 13 T cell receptor beta chains below, sequenced in a study of blood T cell repertoires in COVID-19. Generated by immunoSEQ multiplex PCR, the TCRdb table keeps only in-frame clones and is missing some. This sample has 150,000 to 200,000 clones, with around four fifths found just once. The material sequenced was peripheral blood. These receptors were taken from a man aged 55 to 69 with COVID-19, enrolled during active disease.

This sequence joins TRBV24-1 and TRBJ2-3; 8 nucleotides agree with TRBD1. The CDR3 is 17 residues long. Per germline, CDR1 KGHDR and CDR2 SFDVKD. The V and J ends lost 3 bases and 3 bases, in that order; junction bases with no gene match: 10. CDR3: CATSDVGAGGLTDTQYF. The DNA of the CDR3 is TGTGCCACCAGTGATGTAGGGGCAGGGGGCCTAACAGATACGCAGTATTTT.

This chain links TRBV7-2 with TRBJ1-5; D is undetermined. The V gene lost 1 base and the J gene lost 6 bases, with 7 bases spanning the gap. CDR1 and CDR2 (germline): SGHTA, FQGNSA. There are 13 residues in the CDR3. CDR3 in amino acids: CASSLGSGQPQHF. In DNA form, the CDR3 reads TGTGCCAGCAGCTTAGGTTCGGGTCAGCCCCAGCATTTT.

The chain carries TRBV2 and TRBJ2-1; 10 bases are a match to TRBD1. V was pared by 4 bases and J by 2 bases, with 2 bases of the junction left unmatched. Germline V gives CDR1 SNHLY, CDR2 FYNNEI. The length of the CDR3 is 15 residues. The DNA for the CDR3 is TGTGCCAGCAGTGGACAGGGGGCTCCCTACAATGAGCAGTTCTTC. Amino acid sequence: CASSGQGAPYNEQFF.

This sequence joins TRBV10-2 and TRBJ2-2, with D possibly TRBD2 on 7 matching bases. Germline CDR1 reads WSHSY; CDR2 reads SAAADI. The CDR3 is 14 amino acids. The V end was cut by 7 bases, the J end by 0 bases, with 9 bases between. Written as DNA, the CDR3 is TGCGCCAGCAAGCGGGACACGAACACCGGGGAGCTGTTTTTT. It encodes CASKRDTNTGELFF.

The chain joins TRBV6-2 or TRBV6-3 to TRBJ1-5, with D uncertain. Germline lookup yields CDR1 MNHEY and CDR2 SVGEGT. The germline V and J ends were trimmed by 5 bases and 9 bases, with 17 bases remaining between them. CDR3 length: 14 residues. CDR3 amino acids: CASSPDGNFRPQHF. Here the CDR3 DNA reads TGTGCCAGCAGTCCCGACGGGAACTTTCGGCCCCAGCATTTT.

The J gene is TRBJ2-1, the V gene TRBV18; TRBD2 matches 10 bases. V lost 1 base to trimming and J lost 2 bases; unmatched junction nucleotides: 23. From germline, CDR1 is KGHSH and CDR2 LQKENI. There are 23 residues in the CDR3. CDR3 bases: TGTGCCAGCTCACCACTAGTACACTGTTTACTAGCGGGACCCCATTTGCCCTACAATGAGCAGTTCTTC. Translation: CASSPLVHCLLAGPHLPYNEQFF.

The rearrangement uses TRBV18 and TRBJ2-7, with 8 bases fitting TRBD1. Germline lookup yields CDR1 KGHSH and CDR2 LQKENI. The J segment lost 10 bases and the V segment lost 3 bases, leaving 8 bases of the junction unmatched. This CDR3 has 13 amino acids. CDR3 in DNA: TGTGCCAGCTCACCCGGGACAGGTGGAGGACAGTACTTC. Residues: CASSPGTGGGQYF.

This clone was observed once. This sequence joins TRBV19 and TRBJ2-6; 8 bases align to TRBD1. Germline CDR1 and CDR2: LNHDA and SQIVND (reference sequence). V lost 5 bases, J lost 0 bases, and 9 bases stayed unmatched. The CDR3 has 18 residues. The CDR3: CASSSRQGSTSGANVLTF. CDR3 in DNA: TGTGCCAGTAGTTCCCGACAGGGGTCGACCTCTGGGGCCAACGTCCTGACTTTC.

CDR3 DNA sequence: TGTGCCATCAGTGATTCTCTTCAAGAGACCCAGTACTTC. This sequence encodes CAISDSLQETQYF. The V call is TRBV10-3, the J call TRBJ2-5, with D unresolved. The CDR3 is 13 amino acids. Trimming took 3 bases from V and 2 from J, leaving 7 bases between them. From germline, CDR1 is ENHRY and CDR2 SYGVKD.

The CDR3 DNA sequence: TGTGCCAGTAGTATTACAGGGACGGTCGTTGGGAATGAGCAGTTCTTC. It codes for CASSITGTVVGNEQFF. This sequence joins TRBV19 and TRBJ2-1; the D gene is possibly TRBD1 (6 bases). The CDR3 consists of 16 residues. Looked up from germline, CDR1 is LNHDA and CDR2 is SQIVND (reference sequence). V was trimmed by 3 bases and J by 7 bases, leaving 19 bases between them.

CDR3 nucleotide sequence: TGTGCCAGCAGTTTCGAGAGAGGTTACGAGCAGTACTTC. It yields the protein CASSFERGYEQYF. This sequence joins TRBV27 and TRBJ2-7; D unresolved. V dropped 3 bases and J dropped 4 bases, with 10 bases sitting between them. The germline gives CDR1 MNHEY, CDR2 SMNVEV (reference sequence). This CDR3 region has 13 residues.

The CDR3 region has the DNA TGTGCCAGCAGCCAGCCGTTTGGCACCCACTATGGCTACACCTTC. It specifies CASSQPFGTHYGYTF. The chain recombines TRBV3-1 (or the pseudogene TRBV3-2) with TRBJ1-2; D is unresolved. V gave up 3 bases and J gave up 3 bases, with 14 bases separating them. The CDR3 sequence is 15 residues long. Germline V gives CDR1 LGHDT, CDR2 YNNKEL (reference sequence).

The CDR3 sequence is CASSGLAGGLTGELFF. DNA of the CDR3: TGCGCCAGCAGCGGACTAGCGGGAGGGCTCACCGGGGAGCTGTTTTTT. V and J are TRBV5-1 and TRBJ2-2; 15 bases map to TRBD2. V lost 4 bases to trimming and J lost 4 bases; unmatched junction nucleotides: 2. The CDR3 runs 16 residues. Germline CDR1 is SGHRS and CDR2 is YFSETQ.